Listed below are T cell receptor beta chains from one sample, sequenced in a study of cytomegalovirus exposure and HLA in healthy donors. Libraries were prepared by immunoSEQ multiplex PCR; TCRdb keeps only in-frame clonotypes and omits some of them. The table records approximately 110,000 clones, 70% to 75% of them present only once. The sample comprised PBMCs. The receptors were gathered from a middle-aged woman in good health and CMV-seronegative. Each CDR3 is given with its conserved first and last residue. Fields, in order: V gene, clone size, D gene, CDR3 length, J gene, CDR3 protein, CDR3 DNA. A D gene is named only where the DNA matches it firmly. Some rows mark clone size as missing; the rest say once, few, many or name a class of expanded clone.

TRBV7-9,.,TRBD1,15,TRBJ1-3,CASSQGTGSGNTIYF,TGTGCCAGCAGCCAAGGGACAGGCTCTGGAAACACCATATATTTT
TRBV11-3,.,.,13,TRBJ2-1,CASSHAGDNEQFF,TGTGCCAGCAGCCACGCGGGTGACAATGAGCAGTTCTTC
TRBV6-1,.,.,15,TRBJ2-1,CASSEHRASYNEQFF,TGTGCCAGCAGTGAGCACAGGGCATCCTACAATGAGCAGTTCTTC
TRBV5-1,.,.,14,TRBJ1-2,CASSSPGSSSGYTF,TGCGCCAGCAGCTCTCCCGGGAGTTCTAGTGGCTACACCTTC
TRBV29-1,.,.,14,TRBJ2-7,CSVEGRGGHYEQYF,TGCAGCGTTGAAGGGCGGGGAGGACACTACGAGCAGTACTTC
TRBV7-6,few,.,14,TRBJ1-4,CASSFGGVDEKLFF,TGTGCCAGCAGCTTCGGGGGTGTGGATGAAAAACTGTTTTTT
TRBV5-1,.,TRBD1,13,TRBJ2-7,CASSATGAYEQYF,TGCGCCAGCAGCGCGACAGGGGCCTACGAGCAGTACTTC
TRBV2,.,TRBD2,14,TRBJ2-7,CASREAGGVGEQYF,TGTGCCAGCAGGGAAGCGGGGGGGGTAGGCGAGCAGTACTTC
TRBV18,few,.,15,TRBJ2-2,CASSPRSTNTGELFF,TGTGCCAGCTCACCACGATCTACGAACACCGGGGAGCTGTTTTTT
TRBV9,.,.,16,TRBJ1-4,CASSVGDTGTNEKLFF,TGTGCCAGCAGCGTAGGTGATACAGGGACTAATGAAAAACTGTTTTTT
TRBV4-3,.,.,15,TRBJ2-7,CASSQDPQGPYEQYF,TGCGCCAGCAGCCAAGATCCTCAGGGTCCCTACGAGCAGTACTTC
TRBV5-1,.,TRBD1,17,TRBJ2-1,CASSLGMRTGFGNEQFF,TGCGCCAGCAGCTTAGGTATGAGGACAGGGTTTGGGAATGAGCAGTTCTTC
TRBV7-3,.,TRBD2,16,TRBJ2-1,CASSLPLAGGYNEQFF,TGTGCCAGCAGCTTGCCGCTAGCGGGAGGTTACAATGAGCAGTTCTTC
TRBV6-1,.,.,11,TRBJ2-7,CASSGAYEQYF,TGTGCCAGCTCTGGGGCGTACGAGCAGTACTTC
TRBV5-1,once,.,16,TRBJ1-3,CASSQQGVLGGNTIYF,TGCGCCAGCAGCCAACAGGGTGTGCTGGGTGGAAACACCATATATTTT
TRBV9,.,TRBD1,13,TRBJ1-1,CASSPQGAGEAFF,TGTGCCAGCAGCCCCCAGGGGGCTGGTGAAGCTTTCTTT